One sample yielded the 21 T cell receptor beta chains listed below, sequenced in a study of blood T cell repertoires in COVID-19. This table comes from immunoSEQ multiplex PCR, and its TCRdb copy is limited to in-frame clones, with some not included. The sample holds around 300,000 clones, about nine tenths seen once. Sequenced material: PBMCs or T cells enriched from blood (not recorded which). The receptors stem from a woman between 25 and 40 years old who had recovered from COVID-19.

The rearrangement links TRBV9 to TRBJ2-7; D may be TRBD2 (5 bases). Germline lookup yields CDR1 SGDLS and CDR2 YYNGEE. The V end was cut by 3 bases, the J end by 2 bases, with 15 bases between. This CDR3 has 15 residues. In DNA form, the CDR3 reads TGTGCCAGCAGCGGTGGACTCGGGGTCGCCTACGAGCAGTACTTC. As protein: CASSGGLGVAYEQYF.

The rearrangement joins TRBV11-2 to TRBJ2-2, with a tentative D call TRBD1 (5 bases). Germline CDR1 and CDR2: SGHAT and FQNNGV. The CDR3 extends over 11 amino acids. The V end was cut by 7 bases, the J end by 7 bases, with 7 bases between. Here the CDR3 reads CASKGVGELFF. The CDR3 nucleotides read TGTGCCAGCAAAGGGGTCGGGGAGCTGTTTTTT. Looking up the rest from reference TRBV11-2 and TRBJ2-2 gives the full variable domain: EAGVAQSPRYKIIEKRQSVAFWCNPISGHATLYWYQQILGQGPKLLIQFQNNGVVDDSQLPKDRFSAERLKGVDSTLKIQPAKLEDSAVYLCASKGVGELFFGEGSRLTVL.

The chain joins TRBV5-1 to TRBJ1-5, with D possibly being TRBD1 (5 bases). The CDR3 is made up of 15 amino acids. Trimming took off 0 bases at V and 3 bases at J, with 10 bases between the two ends. Germline V gene data show CDR1 as SGHRS and CDR2 as YFSETQ. CDR3 nucleotides: TGCGCCAGCAGCTTGGCCAGGGATACCAATCAGCCCCAGCATTTT. Protein sequence: CASSLARDTNQPQHF.

This rearrangement joins TRBV3-1 (or the pseudogene TRBV3-2) to TRBJ2-2; D not certain. The germline V and J ends were trimmed by 4 bases and 5 bases, with 5 bases remaining between them. CDR1 and CDR2 (germline): LGHDT, YNNKEL (reference sequence). This CDR3 has 12 amino acids. CDR3 bases: TGTGCCAGCAGCCTAATGACCGGGGAGCTGTTTTTT. It yields the protein CASSLMTGELFF.

The chain uses TRBV19 and TRBJ1-2; 9 nucleotides line up with TRBD1. The CDR3 consists of 15 residues. Trimming at V came to 4 bases and at J to 4 bases, leaving 7 bases not matched to a gene. Germline CDR1 reads LNHDA; CDR2 reads SQIVND (reference sequence). The CDR3 reads CASSTLRTGAYGYTF. CDR3 in DNA: TGTGCCAGTAGTACGCTTAGGACAGGGGCCTATGGCTACACCTTC.

This clone was recorded only once. J is TRBJ2-5 and V is TRBV9, with D perhaps TRBD1 (5 bases). V lost 5 bases to trimming and J lost 4 bases, with 12 bases between them. The CDR3 spans 13 residues. Per germline, CDR1 SGDLS and CDR2 YYNGEE. This CDR3 reads CASSRGLLETQYF. CDR3 DNA sequence: TGTGCCAGCAGTAGGGGTCTTCTAGAGACCCAGTACTTC.

V and J are TRBV13 and TRBJ2-7, with 9 bases identical to TRBD1. The CDR3 runs to 15 residues. Germline values: CDR1 PRHDT, CDR2 FYEKMQ (reference sequence). Trimming took 3 bases from V and 6 from J; bases not matched to a gene: 9. In nucleotides, the CDR3 is TGTGCCAGCAGCTTCTATACCGGGACAGGGCCCGAGCAGTACTTC. Protein sequence: CASSFYTGTGPEQYF.

To note about this clone: Other DNA sequences from this sample encode an identical CDR3 as well. The rearrangement links TRBV28 to TRBJ2-7; perhaps TRBD1 as D (5 bases). In germline, CDR1 is MDHEN, CDR2 SYDVKM. Deletions cut 2 bases from V and 4 bases from J, with 12 bases between. The CDR3 consists of 14 residues. The CDR3 spells CASSLGQGRYEQYF. CDR3 DNA sequence: TGTGCCAGCAGTTTAGGGCAGGGTCGATACGAGCAGTACTTC. Filled out from reference TRBV28 and TRBJ2-7, the complete variable domain reads DVKVTQSSRYLVKRTGEKVFLECVQDMDHENMFWYRQDPGLGLRLIYFSYDVKMKEKGDIPEGYSVSREKKERFSLILESASTNQTSMYLCASSLGQGRYEQYFGPGTRLTVT.

V usage is TRBV2 and J usage is TRBJ2-5; 12 bases map to TRBD2. Germline values: CDR1 SNHLY, CDR2 FYNNEI. V lost 6 bases, J lost 4 bases, and 9 bases stayed unmatched. The CDR3 totals 16 residues. CDR3 nucleotides: TGTGCCAGCAGAGAGAGAACTAGCGGGAGGCGAGAGACCCAGTACTTC. This gives the protein CASRERTSGRRETQYF.

V is TRBV19 and J is TRBJ1-1; the D is unclear. With 9 bases removed from V and 3 bases from J, the gap between germline ends came to 2 bases. Germline loops: CDR1 LNHDA, CDR2 SQIVND (reference sequence). CDR3 size: 9 residues. The DNA of the CDR3 is TGTGCCAGCGACACTGAAGCTTTCTTT. Protein sequence: CASDTEAFF.

The V gene is TRBV5-1, the J gene TRBJ2-1, with no clear D. The CDR3 has 13 residues. The V end was cut by 4 bases, the J end by 0 bases, with 5 bases between. Germline assignment: CDR1 SGHRS and CDR2 YFSETQ. Here the CDR3 reads CASSANSYNEQFF. For the CDR3, the DNA is TGCGCCAGCAGCGCGAACTCCTACAATGAGCAGTTCTTC. The full variable domain, its missing parts supplied by reference TRBV5-1 and TRBJ2-1, is KAGVTQTPRYLIKTRGQQVTLSCSPISGHRSVSWYQQTPGQGLQFLFEYFSETQRNKGNFPGRFSGRQFSNSRSEMNVSTLELGDSALYLCASSANSYNEQFFGPGTRLTVL.

The V call is TRBV7-2, the J call TRBJ2-7, with 7 bases fitting TRBD2. Germline V lookup: CDR1 SGHTA, CDR2 FQGNSA. This CDR3 is 13 amino acids long. V was clipped by 1 base and J by 5 bases; unmatched bases: 2. The CDR3 DNA is TGTGCCAGCAGCTTAGACGGGAGGAACGAGCAGTACTTC. The encoded protein is CASSLDGRNEQYF.

This clone was observed once. The V gene is TRBV5-4, the J gene TRBJ1-2, with 7 nucleotides matching TRBD1. Germline trimming cut 2 bases from V and 8 bases from J; bases unmatched to any gene: 3. Germline-derived CDR1 and CDR2 are SGHNT and YYREEE (reference sequence). This CDR3 is 12 amino acids long. DNA for the CDR3: TGTGCCAGCAGCTTTGACAGGGCCGGCTACACCTTC. This gives the protein CASSFDRAGYTF.

This clone was found once. The chain is built from TRBV28 and TRBJ1-5; 7 nucleotides line up with TRBD1. The germline V gene has CDR1 MDHEN and CDR2 SYDVKM. The CDR3 is 13 amino acids. J was trimmed by 6 bases and V by 6 bases; bases with no gene match: 5. The CDR3: CASRTGFGQPQHF. CDR3 nucleotide sequence: TGTGCCAGCAGGACAGGGTTCGGTCAGCCCCAGCATTTT.

This chain connects TRBV3-1 (or the pseudogene TRBV3-2) to TRBJ2-7; D may be TRBD2 (5 bases). The V gene's germline CDR1 is LGHDT and CDR2 YNNKEL (reference sequence). The ends were cut back, 0 bases at V and 0 bases at J, with 9 bases in the middle. The CDR3 consists of 15 residues. CDR3 in amino acids: CASSQESGTSYEQYF. DNA of the CDR3: TGTGCCAGCAGCCAAGAGAGCGGTACCTCCTACGAGCAGTACTTC.

The chain combines TRBV11-2 with TRBJ1-2; D is unresolved. Germline V lookup: CDR1 SGHAT, CDR2 FQNNGV. V shed 5 bases and J shed 2 bases, with 15 bases lying between them. The CDR3 length is 15 residues. CDR3 nucleotides: TGTGCCAGCAGCCCTAGACCCGACGGAAACTATGGCTACACCTTC. This codes for CASSPRPDGNYGYTF. Filled out from reference TRBV11-2 and TRBJ1-2, the complete variable domain reads EAGVAQSPRYKIIEKRQSVAFWCNPISGHATLYWYQQILGQGPKLLIQFQNNGVVDDSQLPKDRFSAERLKGVDSTLKIQPAKLEDSAVYLCASSPRPDGNYGYTFGSGTRLTVV.

The V and J genes are TRBV18 and TRBJ1-5; possible D gene TRBD1, 6 bases. CDR1 and CDR2 (germline): KGHSH, LQKENI. Trimming cost V 6 bases and J 3 bases, with 15 bases left between them. The CDR3 consists of 15 residues. CDR3 DNA sequence: TGTGCCAGCTCTTCTCTAGGACAGAACAATCAGCCCCAGCATTTT. Translated: CASSSLGQNNQPQHF.

The gene calls are TRBV5-6 and TRBJ2-7; 8 bases match TRBD2. The CDR3 sequence is 16 residues long. CDR1 SGHDT and CDR2 YYEEEE come from the germline V gene. With 1 base clipped from V and 4 bases from J, the junction kept 10 bases outside the gene matches. The DNA of the CDR3 is TGTGCCAGCAGCTTGTCCACGGGACTAGGAGCATACGAGCAGTACTTC. Amino acid sequence: CASSLSTGLGAYEQYF.

Here the CDR3 DNA reads TGTGCCAGTAGCTTGACAGGGTGGATTAATGAAAAACTGTTTTTT. Protein: CASSLTGWINEKLFF. The chain has TRBV19 and TRBJ1-4, with 7 positions matching TRBD1. The germline V gene has CDR1 LNHDA and CDR2 SQIVND (reference sequence). V dropped 6 bases and J dropped 4; count of bases not matched to a gene: 8. The CDR3 spans 15 residues.

J is TRBJ2-5 and V is TRBV6-5; a weak D match, TRBD2 (5 bases). Per the germline V gene, CDR1 is MNHEY and CDR2 is SVGAGI. CDR3 length: 15 amino acids. V lost 3 bases and J 1 base, leaving 12 bases between the germline ends. CDR3 sequence: CASSYAPSTQETQYF. CDR3 nucleotides: TGTGCCAGCAGTTATGCCCCTAGCACCCAAGAGACCCAGTACTTC.

This clone was counted a few times. V usage is TRBV28 and J usage is TRBJ1-4, with 7 bases identical to TRBD1. The CDR3 is 14 amino acids. Germline trimming cut 3 bases from V and 7 bases from J; bases unmatched to any gene: 5. Germline V gene data show CDR1 as MDHEN and CDR2 as SYDVKM. The CDR3 DNA follows: TGTGCCAGCAGTTTGAACAGGGGAGGTGAAAAACTGTTTTTT. As protein: CASSLNRGGEKLFF.